This is a list of T cell receptor beta chains from one sample in a study of blood T cell repertoires in COVID-19. Clones were sequenced by immunoSEQ multiplex PCR, and TCRdb holds only the in-frame ones, with some missing. The sample records 100,000 to 150,000 clones, 85% being singletons. The sample comprised peripheral blood. The receptors shown here come from a man aged 80 or over with active or convalescent COVID-19. Both conserved end residues are part of each CDR3. Fields, in order: V gene, D gene, J gene, clone size, CDR3 protein, CDR3 DNA. The D gene is left open where the match is weak. Clone size is shown for a subset of rows, as once, few, many or a class of expanded clone.

TRBV28	NA	TRBJ2-5	NA	CASSYAVRAETQYF	TGTGCCAGCAGTTATGCCGTGAGGGCAGAGACCCAGTACTTC
TRBV6-5	NA	TRBJ1-1	NA	CASSYSGAKAEAFF	TGTGCCAGCAGTTACTCAGGGGCAAAGGCTGAAGCTTTCTTT
TRBV4-1	NA	TRBJ2-7	NA	CASSQPGLHYEQYF	TGCGCCAGCAGCCAACCGGGACTTCACTACGAGCAGTACTTC
TRBV5-4	TRBD2	TRBJ2-4	few	CASSPQTSGKNIQYF	TGTGCCAGCAGCCCGCAGACTAGCGGCAAAAACATTCAGTACTTC
TRBV9	TRBD1	TRBJ1-3	NA	CASSPVGQTGNTIYF	TGTGCCAGCAGCCCCGTGGGACAGACTGGAAACACCATATATTTT
TRBV3-1/TRBV3-2	TRBD2	TRBJ2-1	NA	CASSLNTRRGGGEQFF	TGTGCCAGCAGCCTCAATACACGACGGGGGGGCGGCGAGCAGTTCTTC
TRBV30	TRBD1	TRBJ1-5	NA	CACSGAGGIVNQPQHF	TGTGCCTGTTCTGGGGCAGGGGGAATCGTCAATCAGCCCCAGCATTTT
TRBV20-1	NA	TRBJ2-1	few	CSASQNEQFF	TGCAGTGCGAGTCAGAATGAGCAGTTCTTC
TRBV25-1	NA	TRBJ2-5	NA	CATKTTGSGGQETQYF	TGTGCCACCAAGACCACAGGGTCTGGGGGCCAAGAGACCCAGTACTTC
TRBV2	TRBD1	TRBJ2-7	NA	CASSPDRGGYEQYF	TGTGCCAGCAGTCCGGACAGGGGAGGTTACGAGCAGTACTTC
TRBV9	TRBD1	TRBJ2-1	NA	CASSRGTGGATAYNEQFF	TGTGCCAGCAGCAGAGGGACAGGGGGAGCCACCGCCTACAATGAGCAGTTCTTC
TRBV2	NA	TRBJ2-5	NA	CASSDRVLRETQYF	TGTGCCAGCAGTGACCGGGTCCTGAGGGAGACCCAGTACTTC
TRBV5-4	NA	TRBJ2-2	once	CASSGLRDSPNTGELFF	TGTGCCAGCAGCGGCCTCAGGGACTCACCTAACACCGGGGAGCTGTTTTTT
TRBV11-1	TRBD1	TRBJ1-1	NA	CASSLQGSGTEAFF	TGTGCCAGCAGCCTACAGGGGAGTGGCACTGAAGCTTTCTTT
TRBV19	NA	TRBJ2-1	once	CASKGPQGLSYNEQFF	TGTGCCAGTAAAGGTCCTCAGGGTCTCTCCTACAATGAGCAGTTCTTC
TRBV7-8	NA	TRBJ1-2	NA	CASSVDRNYGYTF	TGTGCCAGCAGCGTAGACAGAAACTATGGCTACACCTTC
TRBV2	NA	TRBJ1-4	NA	CASSRQKTYEKLFF	TGTGCCAGCAGTCGACAGAAGACCTATGAAAAACTGTTTTTT
TRBV28	NA	TRBJ2-1	NA	CASSLAGGRDYNEQFF	TGTGCCAGCAGTTTAGCCGGGGGGCGTGACTACAATGAGCAGTTCTTC
TRBV27	NA	TRBJ1-6	NA	CASTSSAGGSPLHF	TGTGCCAGCACAAGCTCGGCAGGAGGTTCACCCCTCCACTTT
TRBV6-5	NA	TRBJ1-1	NA	CASSYGQGEAFF	TGTGCCAGCAGTTACGGGCAGGGTGAAGCTTTCTTT
TRBV7-9	TRBD2	TRBJ2-5	NA	CASSLAGGGGVETQYF	TGTGCCAGCAGCTTAGCGGGCGGGGGAGGCGTTGAGACCCAGTACTTC
TRBV6-6	NA	TRBJ2-7	NA	CASSSRGYEQYF	TGTGCCAGCAGTAGTCGGGGCTACGAGCAGTACTTC
TRBV6-5	TRBD1	TRBJ1-2	NA	CASSFIRGPHGYTF	TGTGCCAGCAGTTTCATCAGGGGGCCTCACGGCTACACCTTC
TRBV2	TRBD1	TRBJ2-2	once	CASSEGTVAGELFF	TGTGCCAGCAGTGAGGGGACAGTCGCCGGGGAGCTGTTTTTT
TRBV7-2	TRBD1	TRBJ1-6	NA	CASSPGQGAWNSPLHF	TGTGCCAGCAGCCCCGGACAGGGGGCTTGGAATTCACCCCTCCACTTT
TRBV28	NA	TRBJ2-6	NA	CAAGINNSGANVLTF	TGTGCCGCAGGGATTAACAATTCTGGGGCCAACGTCCTGACTTTC
TRBV9	TRBD2	TRBJ2-2	few	CASSVGTSGRTGELFF	TGTGCCAGCAGCGTAGGGACTAGCGGGAGGACCGGGGAGCTGTTTTTT
TRBV20-1	NA	TRBJ2-7	NA	CSAATGLEQYF	TGCAGTGCCGCTACAGGCCTCGAGCAGTACTTC
TRBV4-1	NA	TRBJ2-2	NA	CASSQATGTSNTGELFF	TGCGCCAGCAGCCAAGCGACCGGGACATCCAACACCGGGGAGCTGTTTTTT
TRBV12-3/TRBV12-4	NA	TRBJ1-2	NA	CASRRTGTYGYTF	TGTGCCAGCAGACGTACAGGGACCTATGGCTACACCTTC
TRBV24-1	NA	TRBJ1-2	NA	CAIGGGHGYTF	TGTGCCATCGGGGGGGGTCATGGCTACACCTTC
TRBV5-1	NA	TRBJ2-2	NA	CASYQGFRTGELFF	TGCGCCAGTTACCAGGGGTTCCGAACCGGGGAGCTGTTTTTT
TRBV10-2	NA	TRBJ2-7	NA	CASSLGVAGSSYEQYF	TGCGCCAGCAGCCTGGGGGTGGCGGGGAGCTCCTACGAGCAGTACTTC
TRBV11-3	TRBD2	TRBJ2-1	NA	CASSLGSGRAGSHNEQFF	TGTGCCAGCAGCTTAGGTAGCGGGAGGGCCGGGTCCCACAATGAGCAGTTCTTC
TRBV5-1	NA	TRBJ1-1	NA	CASSSDSHTEAFF	TGCGCCAGCAGTTCAGACAGCCACACTGAAGCTTTCTTT
TRBV11-3	TRBD1	TRBJ1-1	NA	CASGQGASTEAFF	TGTGCCAGCGGACAGGGGGCTTCCACTGAAGCTTTCTTT
TRBV19	NA	TRBJ2-2	NA	CASSPGKTTGELFF	TGTGCCAGTAGTCCCGGGAAGACGACCGGGGAGCTGTTTTTT
TRBV6-5	NA	TRBJ2-2	NA	CASSYKGGRNTGELFF	TGTGCCAGCAGTTATAAAGGAGGACGTAACACCGGGGAGCTGTTTTTT
TRBV18	NA	TRBJ2-5	NA	CASSPRQQETQYF	TGTGCCAGCTCACCTAGACAGCAAGAGACCCAGTACTTC
TRBV19	TRBD1	TRBJ2-2	NA	CASKGAQIHGELFF	TGTGCCAGTAAGGGGGCGCAAATCCACGGGGAGCTGTTTTTT
TRBV20-1	TRBD1	TRBJ2-5	NA	CSASTGGEETQYF	TGCAGTGCTAGTACAGGGGGCGAGGAGACCCAGTACTTC
TRBV19	NA	TRBJ1-5	NA	CASSSQGRSFNQPQHF	TGTGCCAGTAGTTCCCAAGGGAGATCCTTCAATCAGCCCCAGCATTTT
TRBV7-3	NA	TRBJ2-3	NA	CASSLNGQQDTQYF	TGTGCCAGCAGCTTAAACGGACAACAAGATACGCAGTATTTT
TRBV3-1/TRBV3-2	TRBD1	TRBJ1-4	NA	CASSRAGTANEKLFF	TGTGCCAGCAGCCGAGCCGGGACAGCTAATGAAAAACTGTTTTTT
TRBV3-1/TRBV3-2	NA	TRBJ2-7	NA	CASSQVSRLHEQYF	TGTGCCAGCAGCCAAGTGTCCAGGCTCCACGAGCAGTACTTC
TRBV5-8	TRBD1	TRBJ2-5	NA	CASSSLGQGQETQYF	TGTGCCAGCAGCTCCCTTGGACAGGGCCAAGAGACCCAGTACTTC
TRBV12-3/TRBV12-4	NA	TRBJ2-7	NA	CASSFRTEEYF	TGTGCCAGCAGTTTCAGAACGGAGGAGTACTTC
TRBV10-2	TRBD1	TRBJ1-3	NA	CASRETGGAGNTIYF	TGCGCCAGCAGGGAGACAGGGGGCGCCGGAAACACCATATATTTT